This passage covers 26 T cell receptor beta chains from one sample sequenced in a study of blood T cell repertoires in COVID-19. Data came from immunoSEQ multiplex PCR; TCRdb stores just in-frame clones and leaves some out. The repertoire includes about 230,000 clones, around 80% of them detected once, and under 2.5% sits in the top ten. Sequenced: peripheral blood. Receptors originate from a man aged 35 to 55 who had recovered from COVID-19.

The genes are TRBV6-5 and TRBJ2-2, with TRBD1 identical over 7 bases. V was clipped by 7 bases and J by 5 bases; unmatched bases: 10. CDR1 and CDR2 from the germline V gene are MNHEY and SVGAGI. This CDR3 region has 15 residues. In DNA form, the CDR3 reads TGTGCCAGCACCTCCTACAGGGGTTGGACCGGGGAGCTGTTTTTT. Its translation: CASTSYRGWTGELFF.

This sequence joins TRBV5-1 and TRBJ2-2; tentative D call: TRBD2 (5 bases). CDR3 size: 16 residues. Trimming stripped 0 bases from V and 2 bases from J, with 11 bases between. CDR1 is SGHRS and CDR2 is YFSETQ in the germline V gene. The CDR3 bases are TGCGCCAGCAGCTTGGGCGGAGGTTCTAACACCGGGGAGCTGTTTTTT. Residues: CASSLGGGSNTGELFF.

The V and J genes are TRBV19 and TRBJ1-4; tentatively, D is TRBD1 (5 bases). Germline CDR1 is LNHDA and CDR2 is SQIVND (reference sequence). The CDR3 totals 16 residues. V was shortened by 5 bases and J by 0 bases, with 13 bases between the two germline ends. The CDR3 DNA sequence: TGTGCCAGTAGTGGGAGGGGTTATGCAACTAATGAAAAACTGTTTTTT. Translation gives CASSGRGYATNEKLFF.

J is TRBJ1-1 and V is TRBV27; TRBD1 matches at 10 bases. CDR1 is MNHEY, CDR2 SMNVEV, per germline (reference sequence). The CDR3 is 15 residues long. J was trimmed by 6 bases and V by 8 bases; bases with no gene match: 12. The CDR3 DNA follows: TGTGCCAGCGCAAAGACAGGGGGCAGAGGGGCTGAAGCTTTCTTT. Amino acid sequence: CASAKTGGRGAEAFF.

This clone has just one count. V is TRBV30 and J is TRBJ2-5; 10 bases are shared with TRBD2. The junction had 5 bases not matched to a gene; V was cut back by 2 bases and J by 2 bases. The CDR3 is 15 residues long. Germline assignment: CDR1 GTSNPN and CDR2 SVGIG (reference sequence). The CDR3 region has the DNA TGTGCCTGGAGTACGGGACTAGCGCCTCAAGAGACCCAGTACTTC. Translating gives CAWSTGLAPQETQYF.

The chain has TRBV7-6 and TRBJ2-3; 9 positions agree with TRBD2. This CDR3 contains 15 residues. Trimming took 4 bases from V and 1 from J; bases not matched to a gene: 3. Germline loops: CDR1 SGHVS, CDR2 FNYEAQ. In nucleotides, the CDR3 is TGTGCCAGCAGCTCCCGACTAGCGGGCACAGATACGCAGTATTTT. Residues: CASSSRLAGTDTQYF.

The rearrangement links TRBV6-2 or TRBV6-3 to TRBJ2-5, with D possibly TRBD2 on 6 matching bases. Deletions cut 5 bases from V and 8 bases from J, with 15 bases between. Per the germline V gene, CDR1 is MNHEY and CDR2 is SVGEGT. This CDR3 has 13 amino acids. The CDR3 DNA reads as TGTGCCAGCAGTCGGGGAGCAGCGGGCACCCAGTACTTC. The encoded protein is CASSRGAAGTQYF.

This chain uses TRBV16 with TRBJ2-3; tentatively, D is TRBD2 (7 bases). The germline V gene encodes CDR1 KGHSY and CDR2 FQNENV. The V gene lost 0 bases and the J gene lost 2 bases, with 15 bases spanning the gap. The CDR3 is 17 amino acids. CDR3 in DNA: TGTGCCAGCAGCCAATCGGAGGCGGGGGCCGCCACAGATACGCAGTATTTT. Translating it yields CASSQSEAGAATDTQYF.

This chain uses TRBV14 with TRBJ2-3, with a weak D call TRBD1 (5 bases). Germline assignment: CDR1 SGHDN and CDR2 FVKESK. The CDR3 loop spans 13 amino acids. The V gene lost 4 bases and the J gene lost 8 bases, with 13 bases spanning the gap. The CDR3 DNA sequence: TGTGCCAGCAGCCGGGCTGGACACATTACGCAGTATTTT. Translation gives CASSRAGHITQYF.

The V call is TRBV18, the J call TRBJ1-2; 11 nucleotides line up with TRBD1. Trimming at V came to 10 bases and at J to 4 bases, leaving 8 bases not matched to a gene. The CDR3 contains 14 residues. CDR1 and CDR2 from the germline V gene are KGHSH and LQKENI. In DNA form, the CDR3 reads TGTGCCACTCAACGGGACAGGGGGGGCTATGGCTACACCTTC. As protein: CATQRDRGGYGYTF.

The genes are TRBV7-2 and TRBJ1-2; TRBD1 agrees at 11 bases. Germline CDR1 reads SGHTA; CDR2 reads FQGNSA. With V trimmed by 0 bases and J by 7 bases, 10 bases remained unmatched. The CDR3 has 17 residues. DNA of the CDR3: TGTGCCAGCAGCTTAGCTCGAGGGACAGGGGGGTCCGGTGGCTACACCTTC. Translating it yields CASSLARGTGGSGGYTF.

J is TRBJ2-7 and V is TRBV5-8, with D possibly matching TRBD1 (6 bases). The CDR3 covers 14 residues. Germline V gene lookup returns CDR1 SGHTS and CDR2 YDEGEE. V was trimmed by 0 bases and J by 9 bases, leaving 16 bases between them. This chain's CDR3 is CASSLGQGLIGQYF. The CDR3 DNA follows: TGTGCCAGCAGCTTGGGGCAGGGGTTAATCGGGCAGTACTTC. Variable domain in full (rest from reference TRBV5-8 and TRBJ2-7): EAGVTQSPTHLIKTRGQQATLRCSPISGHTSVYWYQQALGLGLQFLLWYDEGEERNRGNFPPRFSGRQFPNYSSELNVNALELEDSALYLCASSLGQGLIGQYFGPGTRLTVT.

The rearrangement uses TRBV7-9 and TRBJ2-3; perhaps TRBD2 as D (5 bases). V lost 1 base, J lost 4 bases, and 6 bases lay in between. Germline values: CDR1 SEHNR, CDR2 FQNEAQ (reference sequence). The CDR3 runs 13 residues. CDR3 in amino acids: CASSLVSADTQYF. CDR3 coding DNA: TGTGCCAGCAGCTTAGTTAGCGCAGATACGCAGTATTTT. Full variable domain (remainder filled in from reference TRBV7-9 and TRBJ2-3): DTGVSQNPRHKITKRGQNVTFRCDPISEHNRLYWYRQTLGQGPEFLTYFQNEAQLEKSRLLSDRFSAERPKGSFSTLEIQRTEQGDSAMYLCASSLVSADTQYFGPGTRLTVL.

This clone has just one count. The V and J genes are TRBV5-1 and TRBJ1-2, with TRBD1 matching 7 bases. This CDR3 contains 14 residues. Germline assignment: CDR1 SGHRS and CDR2 YFSETQ. J lost 7 bases, V lost 2 bases, and 8 bases had no gene match. CDR3 region: CASSFSRDSSGYTF. CDR3 nucleotide sequence: TGCGCCAGCAGCTTCTCCCGGGACAGCAGTGGCTACACCTTC.

The V and J genes are TRBV2 and TRBJ2-3, with 9 positions matching TRBD2. Germline V lookup: CDR1 SNHLY, CDR2 FYNNEI. J lost 3 bases, V lost 5 bases, and 6 bases had no gene match. The CDR3 runs to 15 residues. The CDR3 loop is CASSPQLAGTDTQYF. CDR3 in DNA: TGTGCCAGCAGTCCACAGCTAGCGGGGACAGATACGCAGTATTTT.

The chain links TRBV4-1 to TRBJ1-2, with 7 bases identical to TRBD1. Germline V lookup: CDR1 MGHRA, CDR2 YSYEKL. This CDR3 comprises 15 residues. Trimming cost V 8 bases and J 3 bases; bases outside gene matches: 12. For the CDR3, the DNA is TGCGCCAGCGGCGGCTATCGGGGACAGCACTATGGCTACACCTTC. Residues: CASGGYRGQHYGYTF.

CDR3 residues: CASSLSGTGDYEQYF. CDR3 bases: TGTGCCAGCAGCTTGTCGGGGACAGGGGACTACGAGCAGTACTTC. V usage is TRBV5-4 and J usage is TRBJ2-7; 10 positions agree with TRBD1. The CDR3 is made up of 15 amino acids. Per germline, CDR1 SGHNT and CDR2 YYREEE (reference sequence). J lost 3 bases, V lost 1 base, and 4 bases had no gene match.

This chain uses TRBV7-9 with TRBJ1-3; D ambiguous. The CDR3 is made up of 14 amino acids. V gave up 1 base and J gave up 3 bases, with 7 bases separating them. Germline V CDR1 and CDR2: SEHNR, FQNEAQ (reference sequence). CDR3: CASSLVVVGNTIYF. The DNA of the CDR3 is TGTGCCAGCAGCTTAGTTGTAGTTGGAAACACCATATATTTT.

The chain is built from TRBV2 and TRBJ2-3; D perhaps matches TRBD2 (6 bases). This CDR3 is 16 amino acids long. V lost 4 bases and J 1 base, leaving 15 bases between the germline ends. Germline V lookup: CDR1 SNHLY, CDR2 FYNNEI. The CDR3 DNA reads as TGTGCCAGCAGTGGGGACTCCTCGGTCGGCACAGATACGCAGTATTTT. Protein sequence: CASSGDSSVGTDTQYF.

A single count supports this clone. V and J are TRBV3-1 (or the pseudogene TRBV3-2) and TRBJ2-2; D unresolved. Trimming stripped 0 bases from V and 8 bases from J, with 25 bases between. CDR3 size: 19 residues. CDR1 and CDR2 (germline): LGHDT, YNNKEL (reference sequence). As DNA, the CDR3 is TGTGCCAGCAGCCAAGAAGTGTCGCGCAACGACTCTTCTGGTGGGGAGCTGTTTTTT. It yields the protein CASSQEVSRNDSSGGELFF.

The chain employs TRBV28 and TRBJ2-7, with a possible D match to TRBD1 (10 bases). The CDR3 covers 17 residues. The germline V gene encodes CDR1 MDHEN and CDR2 SYDVKM. Trimming cost V 7 bases and J 7 bases, with 29 bases left between them. CDR3 amino acids: CASTPPPGTGAGGEQYF. The DNA of the CDR3 is TGTGCCAGCACACCACCCCCCGGGACAGGGGCGGGGGGGGAGCAGTACTTC.

This clone was found a few times. The J gene is TRBJ2-5, the V gene TRBV10-1; 10 bases fit TRBD1. With V trimmed by 10 bases and J by 5 bases, 4 bases remained unmatched. CDR3 length: 12 amino acids. Germline CDR1 reads WNHNN; CDR2 reads SYGVQD (reference sequence). The CDR3 nucleotides are TGCGCCAACACGACAGGGGGCGAGACCCAGTACTTC. Translated, it gives CANTTGGETQYF.

The chain uses TRBV2 and TRBJ2-5; D is ambiguous. Per germline, CDR1 SNHLY and CDR2 FYNNEI. V gave up 1 base and J gave up 5 bases, with 5 bases separating them. The CDR3 sequence is 12 residues long. CDR3 in DNA: TGTGCCAGCAGTGAAGTTCGGGAGACCCAGTACTTC. Protein sequence: CASSEVRETQYF.

This chain uses TRBV7-9 with TRBJ1-1, with TRBD1 as a possible D gene (5 bases). Deletions cut 3 bases from V and 11 bases from J, with 16 bases between. The CDR3 sequence is 13 residues long. Per germline, CDR1 SEHNR and CDR2 FQNEAQ (reference sequence). The CDR3 nucleotides read TGTGCCAGCAGCTTGGGGCAGGGCGGTACGGCTTTCTTT. Translated, it gives CASSLGQGGTAFF. The entire variable domain, with the rest obtained from reference TRBV7-9 and TRBJ1-1, is as follows: DTGVSQNPRHKITKRGQNVTFRCDPISEHNRLYWYRQTLGQGPEFLTYFQNEAQLEKSRLLSDRFSAERPKGSFSTLEIQRTEQGDSAMYLCASSLGQGGTAFFGQGTRLTVV.

The genes are TRBV25-1 and TRBJ2-5; the D gene is possibly TRBD2 (5 bases). Germline V lookup: CDR1 MGHDK, CDR2 SYGVNS. V shed 3 bases and J shed 5 bases, with 16 bases lying between them. The CDR3 covers 15 residues. Here the CDR3 DNA reads TGTGCCAGCAGTGACCCTAGATCTAGCATTGAGACCCAGTACTTC. This gives the protein CASSDPRSSIETQYF. Filled out from reference TRBV25-1 and TRBJ2-5, the complete variable domain reads EADIYQTPRYLVIGTGKKITLECSQTMGHDKMYWYQQDPGMELHLIHYSYGVNSTEKGDLSSESTVSRIRTEHFPLTLESARPSHTSQYLCASSDPRSSIETQYFGPGTRLLVL.

The gene calls are TRBV4-1 and TRBJ1-6; D perhaps matches TRBD1 (5 bases). This CDR3 contains 13 residues. Trimming cost V 5 bases and J 8 bases, with 10 bases left between them. The germline gives CDR1 MGHRA, CDR2 YSYEKL. CDR3 DNA: TGCGCCAGCAGCTGGGGCACCCATTCACCCCTCCACTTT. Translating gives CASSWGTHSPLHF.